The 3 T cell receptor beta chains presented below share a single source sample, sequenced in a study of Graves' ophthalmopathy and Graves' hyperthyroidism. As the template, RNA transcripts were used to amplify TCR beta CDR3 regions. RT-PCR with HTBI primers came first, then second-round multiplex PCR. TCRdb called the multiplex PCR reads again in MiXCR, with one record for every CDR3 protein. Of 500,000 to 700,000 distinct CDR3 sequences listed, under 45% are singletons. Sequences were obtained from peripheral blood or thyroid tissue (not recorded which). The receptors originated from an adult man with Graves' hyperthyroidism.

V and J are TRBV5-1 and TRBJ2-7; possible D gene TRBD1, 6 bases. Trimming removed 5 bases at V and 3 bases at J, with 12 bases between. This CDR3 contains 13 residues. Germline lookup yields CDR1 SGHRS and CDR2 YFSETQ. The CDR3 protein is CASRYEGVYEQYF. In DNA, the CDR3 is TGCGCCAGCAGGTACGAGGGGGTCTACGAGCAGTACTTC.

This clonotype has only a few counts. This rearrangement joins TRBV5-1 to TRBJ2-5, with TRBD1 as a possible D gene (5 bases). V lost 2 bases, J lost 5 bases, and 13 bases lay in between. Germline V CDR1 and CDR2: SGHRS, YFSETQ. The CDR3 covers 14 residues. The DNA for the CDR3 is TGCGCCAGCAGCTTAGGGGATCTCGGGGAGACCCAGTACTTC. Translating gives CASSLGDLGETQYF.

This rearrangement joins TRBV7-2 to TRBJ2-7; 8 nucleotides match TRBD2. The CDR3 sequence is 17 residues long. CDR1 and CDR2 from the germline V gene are SGHTA and FQGNSA. Unmatched junction bases numbered 15, after V lost 1 base and J lost 7 bases. CDR3 protein: CASSLVGKAGAYNEQYF. In nucleotides, the CDR3 is TGTGCCAGCAGCTTAGTAGGGAAAGCGGGGGCATACAATGAGCAGTACTTC.